Listed below are T cell receptor beta chains from one sample, sequenced in a study of blood T cell repertoires in COVID-19. The data were produced by immunoSEQ multiplex PCR, yet TCRdb's version contains in-frame clones alone and is incomplete. The sample contains 120,000 to 150,000 clones, around 90% of which appear only once. Input material: peripheral blood. The receptor set was obtained from a human donor with COVID-19, enrolled during active disease. The donor label of this sample is uncertain. CDR3s include the opening cysteine and the closing phenylalanine or tryptophan. The D gene is left open where the match is weak. Clone size is not always given. Where it is, it says once, few, many or a class for expanded clones.

d_call,clone_size,v_call,cdr3_length,j_call,cdr3_aa,cdr3_nt
TRBD1,NA,TRBV2,13,TRBJ1-6,CASRGTANSPLHF,TGTGCCAGCAGAGGGACAGCGAATTCACCCCTCCACTTT
TRBD2,NA,TRBV15,18,TRBJ2-3,CATSSIAGAIASTDTQYF,TGTGCCACCAGCAGTATAGCGGGGGCGATAGCTAGCACAGATACGCAGTATTTT
NA,NA,TRBV11-1,15,TRBJ2-3,CASSAGGAIKDTQYF,TGTGCCAGCAGCGCTGGCGGGGCCATCAAAGATACGCAGTATTTT
NA,NA,TRBV3-1/TRBV3-2,13,TRBJ1-5,CASSRQVNQPQHF,TGTGCCAGCAGTCGACAAGTCAATCAGCCCCAGCATTTT
TRBD2,NA,TRBV4-1,16,TRBJ2-2,CASSQDVGGETGELFF,TGCGCCAGCAGCCAAGATGTGGGAGGGGAGACCGGGGAGCTGTTTTTT
TRBD1,NA,TRBV6-6,17,TRBJ1-1,CASSHRPTGEPNTEAFF,TGTGCCAGCAGTCACCGCCCGACAGGGGAACCCAACACTGAAGCTTTCTTT
NA,NA,TRBV6-5,14,TRBJ1-1,CASITGPGYTEAFF,TGTGCCAGCATAACCGGCCCAGGGTACACTGAAGCTTTCTTT
TRBD1,NA,TRBV7-9,14,TRBJ1-4,CASSFTGVGEKLFF,TGTGCCAGCAGCTTTACAGGGGTCGGCGAAAAACTGTTTTTT
TRBD1,NA,TRBV19,13,TRBJ2-5,CASRRTGKETQYF,TGTGCCAGTAGGAGGACAGGGAAGGAGACCCAGTACTTC
TRBD2,NA,TRBV3-1/TRBV3-2,15,TRBJ2-3,CASSLTSGGSDTQYF,TGTGCCAGCAGCCTTACTAGCGGGGGATCTGATACGCAGTATTTT
TRBD1,NA,TRBV5-1,14,TRBJ2-1,CASSSRDRHNEQFF,TGCGCCAGCAGCTCACGGGACAGACACAATGAGCAGTTCTTC
TRBD2,NA,TRBV11-2,16,TRBJ2-7,CASSLDGWAGGPEQYF,TGTGCCAGCAGCTTAGATGGTTGGGCGGGGGGCCCCGAGCAGTACTTC
NA,NA,TRBV25-1,16,TRBJ2-4,CASSSPKAQHKDIQYF,TGTGCCAGCAGTTCCCCTAAGGCACAGCACAAGGACATTCAGTACTTC
NA,NA,TRBV10-2,13,TRBJ1-1,CATGGTGTYEAFF,TGCGCCACTGGGGGAACAGGGACGTACGAAGCTTTCTTT
NA,NA,TRBV28,16,TRBJ1-3,CASSLHLSGDGNTIYF,TGTGCCAGCAGTTTACACCTCTCAGGGGACGGAAACACCATATATTTT
NA,once,TRBV27,15,TRBJ2-2,CASSSGGANTGELFF,TGTGCCAGCAGTTCCGGCGGGGCGAACACCGGGGAGCTGTTTTTT
TRBD1,NA,TRBV18,13,TRBJ2-5,CASSPRQGETQYF,TGTGCCAGCTCACCAAGACAGGGTGAGACCCAGTACTTC
NA,NA,TRBV19,12,TRBJ1-1,CASSKRSRRAFF,TGTGCCAGTAGTAAACGGAGTAGGCGGGCTTTCTTT
NA,NA,TRBV6-5,16,TRBJ1-3,CASSYGGDTSGNTIYF,TGTGCCAGCAGTTACGGGGGGGACACCTCTGGAAACACCATATATTTT
NA,NA,TRBV19,16,TRBJ1-2,CASSIDRSRGTYGYTF,TGTGCCAGTAGTATAGATCGGTCCCGGGGGACCTATGGCTACACCTTC
TRBD1,NA,TRBV11-3,15,TRBJ2-2,CASTWDRGDTGELFF,TGTGCCAGCACCTGGGACAGGGGTGACACCGGGGAGCTGTTTTTT
NA,NA,TRBV4-1,13,TRBJ2-7,CASSQARDSEQYF,TGCGCCAGCAGCCAGGCCCGGGACTCCGAGCAGTACTTC
NA,NA,TRBV6-6,17,TRBJ1-6,CASSPRTLGTYNSPLHF,TGTGCCAGCAGTCCTCGGACTCTAGGCACCTATAATTCACCCCTCCACTTT
TRBD1,NA,TRBV29-1,13,TRBJ1-1,CSVAATGGTEAFF,TGCAGCGTTGCTGCGACAGGGGGCACTGAAGCTTTCTTT
NA,NA,TRBV18,15,TRBJ1-4,CASSPRQATNEKLFF,TGTGCCAGCTCACCTAGACAGGCAACTAATGAAAAACTGTTTTTT
NA,once,TRBV5-1,14,TRBJ2-5,CASSTSGLGETQYF,TGCGCCAGCAGCACCTCGGGACTCGGGGAGACCCAGTACTTC
TRBD1,NA,TRBV5-1,12,TRBJ1-2,CASRVDRDGYTF,TGCGCCAGCAGAGTTGACAGGGATGGCTACACCTTC
NA,NA,TRBV18,20,TRBJ1-6,CASSPLDIGFSTGGFVPLHF,TGTGCCAGCTCACCCCTTGACATAGGGTTCTCGACGGGGGGGTTTGTACCCCTCCACTTT
NA,NA,TRBV2,12,TRBJ1-4,CASSEQVYKLFF,TGTGCCAGCAGTGAACAGGTTTACAAACTGTTTTTT
NA,NA,TRBV3-1/TRBV3-2,15,TRBJ2-1,CASSQIAAPENEQFF,TGTGCCAGCAGCCAAATAGCCGCCCCTGAAAATGAGCAGTTCTTC
TRBD1,NA,TRBV11-3,13,TRBJ2-2,CASSQDRAGELFF,TGTGCCAGCAGCCAAGACAGGGCCGGGGAGCTGTTTTTT
NA,NA,TRBV6-5,13,TRBJ1-5,CASSRGANQPQHF,TGTGCCAGCAGTCGGGGGGCCAATCAGCCCCAGCATTTT
NA,NA,TRBV2,14,TRBJ1-2,CASSEQGRPYGYTF,TGTGCCAGCAGTGAACAGGGGCGCCCCTATGGCTACACCTTC
TRBD1,NA,TRBV10-3,14,TRBJ2-1,CAISRTGAYNEQFF,TGTGCCATCAGTCGGACAGGGGCTTACAATGAGCAGTTCTTC
NA,NA,TRBV18,15,TRBJ1-4,CASSPPPGQNEKLFF,TGTGCCAGCTCACCACCGCCAGGGCAGAATGAAAAACTGTTTTTT
TRBD1,NA,TRBV12-3/TRBV12-4,13,TRBJ2-7,CASSWDRDDEQYF,TGTGCCAGCAGTTGGGACAGGGACGACGAGCAGTACTTC
NA,NA,TRBV19,15,TRBJ1-3,CASSIASSSGNTIYF,TGTGCCAGTAGTATAGCGTCTTCCTCTGGAAACACCATATATTTT
TRBD1,NA,TRBV5-6,15,TRBJ2-5,CASSREQGAGETQYF,TGTGCCAGCAGTAGGGAACAGGGGGCAGGAGAGACCCAGTACTTC
NA,NA,TRBV2,15,TRBJ2-3,CASSALGASTDTQYF,TGTGCCAGCAGCGCCCTGGGGGCTAGCACAGATACGCAGTATTTT
NA,NA,TRBV2,15,TRBJ2-7,CASSEALTGLTEQYF,TGTGCCAGCAGTGAAGCGCTTACAGGGTTGACCGAGCAGTACTTC
NA,NA,TRBV5-1,13,TRBJ1-5,CASSPSVDQPQHF,TGCGCCAGCAGCCCTTCCGTAGATCAGCCCCAGCATTTT
TRBD2,once,TRBV18,16,TRBJ2-3,CASSSGTSGGTDTQYF,TGTGCCAGCTCATCCGGGACTAGCGGGGGCACAGATACGCAGTATTTT
TRBD1,NA,TRBV18,18,TRBJ1-1,CASSPSRDRESRDTEAFF,TGTGCCAGCTCTCCGTCCCGGGACAGGGAATCGCGCGACACTGAAGCTTTCTTT
NA,NA,TRBV4-1,14,TRBJ1-1,CASSQGARNTEAFF,TGCGCCAGCAGCCAAGGCGCGAGGAACACTGAAGCTTTCTTT
NA,NA,TRBV4-2,19,TRBJ1-1,CASSQHGRGAEGRKTEAFF,TGTGCCAGCAGCCAACACGGCCGGGGGGCAGAAGGACGGAAAACTGAAGCTTTCTTT
NA,NA,TRBV20-1,16,TRBJ2-6,CSASGTWDSGANVLTF,TGCAGTGCTAGTGGGACTTGGGACTCTGGGGCCAACGTCCTGACTTTC
NA,NA,TRBV18,15,TRBJ2-7,CASSQTGGGSYEQYF,TGTGCCAGCTCACAAACAGGGGGGGGCTCCTACGAGCAGTACTTC
NA,NA,TRBV24-1,12,TRBJ1-5,CATSTRNQPQHF,TGTGCCACCAGTACGCGTAATCAGCCCCAGCATTTT
NA,NA,TRBV10-3,14,TRBJ1-1,CAIMGSWRGAEAFF,TGTGCCATCATGGGGAGTTGGAGGGGCGCTGAAGCTTTCTTT
NA,NA,TRBV30,14,TRBJ2-2,CAWSVLGGAGELFF,TGTGCCTGGAGTGTACTAGGGGGGGCCGGGGAGCTGTTTTTT